The clone carrying this T cell receptor (beta chain) occurred once. Profiled with immunoSEQ multiplex PCR; TCRdb holds only in-frame clones, not every one. The sample comprises about 66,000 clones, 89% of which are singletons, and roughly 1.4% rests with the top ten. Germline assignment: CDR1 LGHNT and CDR2 FRNRAP. This CDR3 comprises 14 residues. The V gene lost 2 bases and the J gene lost 4 bases, with 11 bases spanning the gap. The sample belongs to a study of blood T cell repertoires in COVID-19. Material: peripheral blood. The receptor's source is a man aged 55 to 70 with acute or convalescent COVID-19. V gene TRBV12-5 combines with J gene TRBJ1-1, with D perhaps TRBD1 (5 bases). The CDR3 region is CASGLQGVSTEAFF. DNA for the CDR3: TGTGCTAGTGGTTTGCAGGGTGTGAGCACTGAAGCTTTCTTT.